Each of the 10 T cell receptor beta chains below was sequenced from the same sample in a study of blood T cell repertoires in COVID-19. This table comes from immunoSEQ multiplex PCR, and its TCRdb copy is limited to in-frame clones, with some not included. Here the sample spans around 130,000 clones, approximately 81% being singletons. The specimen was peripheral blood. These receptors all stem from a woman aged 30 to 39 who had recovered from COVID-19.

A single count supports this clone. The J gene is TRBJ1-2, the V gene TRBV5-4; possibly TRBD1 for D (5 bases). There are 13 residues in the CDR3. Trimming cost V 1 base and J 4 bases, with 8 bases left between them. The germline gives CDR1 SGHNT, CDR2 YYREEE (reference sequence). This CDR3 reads CASSLQGSYGYTF. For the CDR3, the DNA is TGTGCCAGCAGCTTGCAGGGATCCTATGGCTACACCTTC.

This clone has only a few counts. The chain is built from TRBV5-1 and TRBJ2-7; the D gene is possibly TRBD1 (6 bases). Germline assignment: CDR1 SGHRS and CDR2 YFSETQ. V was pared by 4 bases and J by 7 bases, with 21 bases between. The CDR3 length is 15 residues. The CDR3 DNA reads TGCGCCAGCAGCGCTGCAGGGGATTTACGGTATGAGCAGTACTTC. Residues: CASSAAGDLRYEQYF. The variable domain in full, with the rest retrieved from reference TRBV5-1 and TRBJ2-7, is KAGVTQTPRYLIKTRGQQVTLSCSPISGHRSVSWYQQTPGQGLQFLFEYFSETQRNKGNFPGRFSGRQFSNSRSEMNVSTLELGDSALYLCASSAAGDLRYEQYFGPGTRLTVT.

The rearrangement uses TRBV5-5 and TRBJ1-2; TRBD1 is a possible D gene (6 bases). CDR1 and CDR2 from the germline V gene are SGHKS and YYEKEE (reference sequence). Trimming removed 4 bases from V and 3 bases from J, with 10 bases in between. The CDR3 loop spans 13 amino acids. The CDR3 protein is CASSQDSDYGYTF. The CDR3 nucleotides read TGTGCCAGCAGCCAGGACAGTGACTATGGCTACACCTTC.

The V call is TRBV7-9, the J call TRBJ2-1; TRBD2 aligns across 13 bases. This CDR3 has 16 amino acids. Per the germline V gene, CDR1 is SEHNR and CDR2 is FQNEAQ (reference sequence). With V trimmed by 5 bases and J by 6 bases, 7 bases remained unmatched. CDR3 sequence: CASSRPTSGGVNEQFF. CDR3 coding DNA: TGTGCCAGCAGCCGTCCTACTAGCGGGGGGGTCAATGAGCAGTTCTTC.

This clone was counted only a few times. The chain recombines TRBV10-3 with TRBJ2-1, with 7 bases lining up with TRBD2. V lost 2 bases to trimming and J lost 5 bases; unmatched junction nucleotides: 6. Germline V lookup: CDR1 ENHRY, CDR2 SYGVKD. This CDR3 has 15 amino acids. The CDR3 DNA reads TGTGCCATCAGTGAGGGCGGGAGAGGCGACAATGAGCAGTTCTTC. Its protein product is CAISEGGRGDNEQFF.

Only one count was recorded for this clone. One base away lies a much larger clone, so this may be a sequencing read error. CDR3 in DNA: TGTGCCAGTAGTAGGGCGGGGTCCTACGAGCAGTACTTC. Residues: CASSRAGSYEQYF. The chain carries TRBV19 and TRBJ2-7, with a weak D call TRBD2 (6 bases). The CDR3 is 13 amino acids. Germline assignment: CDR1 LNHDA and CDR2 SQIVND (reference sequence). The germline V and J ends were trimmed by 4 bases and 1 base, with 8 bases remaining between them.

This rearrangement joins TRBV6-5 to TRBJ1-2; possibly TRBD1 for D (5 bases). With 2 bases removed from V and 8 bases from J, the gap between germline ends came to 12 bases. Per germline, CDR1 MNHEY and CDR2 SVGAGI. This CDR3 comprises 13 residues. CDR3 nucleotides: TGTGCCAGCAGTTACGGGGCCAATCGGGGCTACACCTTC. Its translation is CASSYGANRGYTF.

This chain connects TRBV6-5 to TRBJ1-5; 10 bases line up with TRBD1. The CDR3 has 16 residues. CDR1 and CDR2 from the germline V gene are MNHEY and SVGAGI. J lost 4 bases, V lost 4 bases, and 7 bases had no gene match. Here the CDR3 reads CASSSQTGGVNQPQHF. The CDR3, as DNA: TGTGCCAGCAGTTCTCAGACAGGGGGCGTTAATCAGCCCCAGCATTTT.

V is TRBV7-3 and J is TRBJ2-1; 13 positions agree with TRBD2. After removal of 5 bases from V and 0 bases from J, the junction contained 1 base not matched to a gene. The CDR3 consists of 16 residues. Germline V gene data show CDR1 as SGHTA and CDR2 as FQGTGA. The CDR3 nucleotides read TGTGCCAGCAGCCGGACTAGCGGGAGCTCCTACAATGAGCAGTTCTTC. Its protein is CASSRTSGSSYNEQFF.

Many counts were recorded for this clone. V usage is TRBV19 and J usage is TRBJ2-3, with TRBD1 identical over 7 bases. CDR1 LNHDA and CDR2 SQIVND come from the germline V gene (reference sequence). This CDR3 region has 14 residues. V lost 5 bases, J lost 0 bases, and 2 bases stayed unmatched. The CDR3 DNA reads TGTGCCAGTAGTGTACAGGGGAGCACAGATACGCAGTATTTT. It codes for CASSVQGSTDTQYF. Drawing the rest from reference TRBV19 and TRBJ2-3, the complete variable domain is DGGITQSPKYLFRKEGQNVTLSCEQNLNHDAMYWYRQDPGQGLRLIYYSQIVNDFQKGDIAEGYSVSREKKESFPLTVTSAQKNPTAFYLCASSVQGSTDTQYFGPGTRLTVL.